This is a list of T cell receptor beta chains from one sample in a study of blood T cell repertoires in COVID-19. Data came from immunoSEQ multiplex PCR; TCRdb stores just in-frame clones and leaves some out. The sample yields about 250,000 clones, about nine tenths seen once. Sequencing was carried out using PBMCs or T cells enriched from blood (not recorded which). The source of these receptors is a man aged 40-55 years who had recovered from COVID-19. Both conserved end residues are part of each CDR3. D genes are given only for firm matches. A row's size may be missing; if present it is once, few, many or a size class.

CDR3 length: 18
J gene: TRBJ2-7
D gene: TRBD2
V gene: TRBV4-2
clone size: NA
CDR3 DNA: TGTGCCAGCAGCCAAGAGCCGCAAGGACTAGCGGGAGTTGTGGAGCAGTACTTC
CDR3 protein: CASSQEPQGLAGVVEQYF

CDR3 length: 16
J gene: TRBJ1-1
D gene: NA
V gene: TRBV11-2
clone size: NA
CDR3 DNA: TGTGCCAGCAGCTTACGTGAAGGGGGTTATAGCACTGAAGCTTTCTTT
CDR3 protein: CASSLREGGYSTEAFF

CDR3 length: 14
J gene: TRBJ2-2
D gene: TRBD2
V gene: TRBV7-2
clone size: once
CDR3 DNA: TGTGCCAGCAGCTTCGGGCGGGGGGCCGGGGAGCTGTTTTTT
CDR3 protein: CASSFGRGAGELFF

CDR3 length: 17
J gene: TRBJ2-6
D gene: NA
V gene: TRBV3-1/TRBV3-2
clone size: NA
CDR3 DNA: TGTGCCAGCAGCCGCGACAGGCGTACCCCTGGGGCCAACGTCCTGACTTTC
CDR3 protein: CASSRDRRTPGANVLTF

CDR3 length: 12
J gene: TRBJ1-5
D gene: NA
V gene: TRBV19
clone size: NA
CDR3 DNA: TGTGCCAGTAGTATGGGGAGCCAGCCCCAGCATTTT
CDR3 protein: CASSMGSQPQHF

CDR3 length: 14
J gene: TRBJ1-1
D gene: NA
V gene: TRBV28
clone size: NA
CDR3 DNA: TGTGCCAGCAGAACGACAGTGATGAACACTGAAGCTTTCTTT
CDR3 protein: CASRTTVMNTEAFF

CDR3 length: 14
J gene: TRBJ2-3
D gene: NA
V gene: TRBV6-4
clone size: medium-sized
CDR3 DNA: TGTGCCAGCAGCGAAGGGGGACACGGAGATACGCAGTATTTT
CDR3 protein: CASSEGGHGDTQYF

CDR3 length: 14
J gene: TRBJ2-1
D gene: NA
V gene: TRBV5-5
clone size: few
CDR3 DNA: TGTGCCAGCAGCTCTTTTAGCGCGCGTAATGAGCAGTTCTTC
CDR3 protein: CASSSFSARNEQFF

CDR3 length: 15
J gene: TRBJ2-3
D gene: TRBD2
V gene: TRBV5-6
clone size: NA
CDR3 DNA: TGTGCCAGCAGCTTGATAGCGGGGAGCACAGATACGCAGTATTTT
CDR3 protein: CASSLIAGSTDTQYF

CDR3 length: 14
J gene: TRBJ2-1
D gene: TRBD2
V gene: TRBV7-9
clone size: NA
CDR3 DNA: TGTGCCAGCAGCTCAGGACTAGCGCCCAATGAGCAGTTCTTC
CDR3 protein: CASSSGLAPNEQFF

CDR3 length: 13
J gene: TRBJ2-7
D gene: NA
V gene: TRBV28
clone size: NA
CDR3 DNA: TGTGCCAGCAGCTTAATTTACTCCTACGAGCAGTACTTC
CDR3 protein: CASSLIYSYEQYF

CDR3 length: 20
J gene: TRBJ2-5
D gene: TRBD2
V gene: TRBV4-3
clone size: NA
CDR3 DNA: TGCGCCAGCAGCCAAGACTATTCGGGACTAGCGGGGGTTACAGAAGAGACCCAGTACTTC
CDR3 protein: CASSQDYSGLAGVTEETQYF

CDR3 length: 12
J gene: TRBJ2-3
D gene: TRBD1
V gene: TRBV7-8
clone size: once
CDR3 DNA: TGTGCCAGCAGCCGCGACAGGGGTACGCAGTATTTT
CDR3 protein: CASSRDRGTQYF

CDR3 length: 21
J gene: TRBJ2-6
D gene: TRBD1
V gene: TRBV30
clone size: NA
CDR3 DNA: TGTGCCTGGGCCGGGACAGTGACGACTCAGACTGAAGGTGCTGGGGCCAACGTCCTGACTTTC
CDR3 protein: CAWAGTVTTQTEGAGANVLTF

CDR3 length: 17
J gene: TRBJ2-6
D gene: NA
V gene: TRBV7-9
clone size: NA
CDR3 DNA: TGTGCCAGCAGCTTAGAAGAGGGATTAGCTGGGGCCAACGTCCTGACTTTC
CDR3 protein: CASSLEEGLAGANVLTF

CDR3 length: 15
J gene: TRBJ1-6
D gene: NA
V gene: TRBV5-5
clone size: NA
CDR3 DNA: TGTGCCAGCAGCTTGGTCAGGGAAGGTAGTTCACCCCTCCACTTT
CDR3 protein: CASSLVREGSSPLHF

CDR3 length: 15
J gene: TRBJ2-2
D gene: NA
V gene: TRBV2
clone size: once
CDR3 DNA: TGTGCCAGCACCACTGCAGGCGGGGCGGCCGGGGAGCTGTTTTTT
CDR3 protein: CASTTAGGAAGELFF

CDR3 length: 14
J gene: TRBJ1-1
D gene: NA
V gene: TRBV27
clone size: NA
CDR3 DNA: TGTGCCAGCAGTTCCCAAAGGGAGTACACTGAAGCTTTCTTT
CDR3 protein: CASSSQREYTEAFF

CDR3 length: 17
J gene: TRBJ2-1
D gene: TRBD2
V gene: TRBV18
clone size: NA
CDR3 DNA: TGTGCCAGCTCACCTCGGACTAGCGGGCCGTATAACAATGAGCAGTTCTTC
CDR3 protein: CASSPRTSGPYNNEQFF

CDR3 length: 16
J gene: TRBJ1-6
D gene: NA
V gene: TRBV27
clone size: NA
CDR3 DNA: TGTGCCAGCGCATCTGACCGAGCGACGTTTGGTTCACCCCTCCACTTT
CDR3 protein: CASASDRATFGSPLHF

CDR3 length: 12
J gene: TRBJ1-2
D gene: NA
V gene: TRBV6-1
clone size: NA
CDR3 DNA: TGTGCCAGCAGTGAAGTCGACTATGGCTACACCTTC
CDR3 protein: CASSEVDYGYTF

CDR3 length: 13
J gene: TRBJ2-4
D gene: NA
V gene: TRBV30
clone size: few
CDR3 DNA: TGTGCCGCGGACTATGTAGCCAAAAACATTCAGTACTTC
CDR3 protein: CAADYVAKNIQYF

CDR3 length: 14
J gene: TRBJ1-2
D gene: TRBD1
V gene: TRBV5-1
clone size: NA
CDR3 DNA: TGCGCCAGCAGCTGGGACAGGGGCGCTCAGGGCTACACCTTC
CDR3 protein: CASSWDRGAQGYTF

CDR3 length: 14
J gene: TRBJ2-3
D gene: TRBD2
V gene: TRBV10-3
clone size: NA
CDR3 DNA: TGTGCCATCGGGGGCGGGGGGGCAACAGATACGCAGTATTTT
CDR3 protein: CAIGGGGATDTQYF

CDR3 length: 16
J gene: TRBJ2-1
D gene: TRBD1
V gene: TRBV6-2/TRBV6-3
clone size: NA
CDR3 DNA: TGTGCCAGCATCCCAGGGGGCTTAGGCTCCTACAATGAGCAGTTCTTC
CDR3 protein: CASIPGGLGSYNEQFF

CDR3 length: 15
J gene: TRBJ2-2
D gene: NA
V gene: TRBV9
clone size: NA
CDR3 DNA: TGTGCCAGCAGCGTAGACCCGGTGAACACCGGGGAGCTGTTTTTT
CDR3 protein: CASSVDPVNTGELFF

CDR3 length: 16
J gene: TRBJ2-7
D gene: NA
V gene: TRBV11-2
clone size: NA
CDR3 DNA: TGTGCCAGCAGCTCTAGCAGGGGACGGGGCTCCTACGAGCAGTACTTC
CDR3 protein: CASSSSRGRGSYEQYF

CDR3 length: 12
J gene: TRBJ1-1
D gene: TRBD1
V gene: TRBV12-3/TRBV12-4
clone size: NA
CDR3 DNA: TGTGCCAGCAGCCTAACGGACAGGGGTGCTTTCTTT
CDR3 protein: CASSLTDRGAFF

CDR3 length: 15
J gene: TRBJ2-7
D gene: NA
V gene: TRBV4-3
clone size: few
CDR3 DNA: TGCGCCAGCAGCCAAGCCAGGGACTCCACCTACGAGCAGTACTTC
CDR3 protein: CASSQARDSTYEQYF

CDR3 length: 13
J gene: TRBJ2-1
D gene: NA
V gene: TRBV27
clone size: NA
CDR3 DNA: TGTGCCAGCAGTGTGGACAGTTACAATGAGCAGTTCTTC
CDR3 protein: CASSVDSYNEQFF

CDR3 length: 16
J gene: TRBJ2-7
D gene: TRBD2
V gene: TRBV6-2/TRBV6-3
clone size: NA
CDR3 DNA: TGTGCCAGCAGTGATACTAGCGGGAGGGGATGGGACGAGCAGTACTTC
CDR3 protein: CASSDTSGRGWDEQYF

CDR3 length: 13
J gene: TRBJ1-1
D gene: TRBD1
V gene: TRBV5-1
clone size: NA
CDR3 DNA: TGCGCCAGCAGGAAAACAGGGGGCACTGAAGCTTTCTTT
CDR3 protein: CASRKTGGTEAFF

CDR3 length: 16
J gene: TRBJ1-2
D gene: NA
V gene: TRBV9
clone size: NA
CDR3 DNA: TGTGCCAGCAGCGACCCGCGACAGGCGGATAACTATGGCTACACCTTC
CDR3 protein: CASSDPRQADNYGYTF

CDR3 length: 15
J gene: TRBJ1-2
D gene: TRBD1
V gene: TRBV27
clone size: NA
CDR3 DNA: TGTGCCAGCAGTACCGATACACAGGGGAACTATGGCTACACCTTC
CDR3 protein: CASSTDTQGNYGYTF

CDR3 length: 17
J gene: TRBJ2-1
D gene: TRBD2
V gene: TRBV5-1
clone size: NA
CDR3 DNA: TGCGCCAGCAGCTTCGGTCAGACTAGCGGGGTTTACAATGAGCAGTTCTTC
CDR3 protein: CASSFGQTSGVYNEQFF

CDR3 length: 14
J gene: TRBJ2-1
D gene: NA
V gene: TRBV7-9
clone size: NA
CDR3 DNA: TGTGCCAGCAGCTTCGGCGGGGCCTACAATGAGCAGTTCTTC
CDR3 protein: CASSFGGAYNEQFF

CDR3 length: 15
J gene: TRBJ1-1
D gene: TRBD1
V gene: TRBV5-4
clone size: NA
CDR3 DNA: TGTGCCAGCAGCTGGCCGGGACAGGGGTACACTGAAGCTTTCTTT
CDR3 protein: CASSWPGQGYTEAFF

CDR3 length: 16
J gene: TRBJ2-1
D gene: TRBD2
V gene: TRBV27
clone size: NA
CDR3 DNA: TGTGCCAGCAGTTTACGTGGCGGGAGGACAAACAATGAGCAGTTCTTC
CDR3 protein: CASSLRGGRTNNEQFF

CDR3 length: 16
J gene: TRBJ2-5
D gene: NA
V gene: TRBV6-1
clone size: NA
CDR3 DNA: TGTGCCAGCAGTGAACGGTTTGGACCCGAGGGTAAGACCCAGTACTTC
CDR3 protein: CASSERFGPEGKTQYF

CDR3 length: 13
J gene: TRBJ2-5
D gene: NA
V gene: TRBV6-5
clone size: NA
CDR3 DNA: TGTGCCAGCAGTTACCGAGCGAGCCAGACCCAGTACTTC
CDR3 protein: CASSYRASQTQYF

CDR3 length: 13
J gene: TRBJ2-2
D gene: NA
V gene: TRBV24-1
clone size: NA
CDR3 DNA: TGTGCCACCGGTGGACAGAACACCGGGGAGCTGTTTTTT
CDR3 protein: CATGGQNTGELFF

CDR3 length: 14
J gene: TRBJ1-2
D gene: TRBD1
V gene: TRBV7-9
clone size: NA
CDR3 DNA: TGTGCCAGCAGCTCGGGACAGGGGGCATACGGCTACACCTTC
CDR3 protein: CASSSGQGAYGYTF

CDR3 length: 15
J gene: TRBJ2-3
D gene: TRBD1
V gene: TRBV4-3
clone size: NA
CDR3 DNA: TGCGCCAGCAGCCAGTACAGGGGGGGCACAGATACGCAGTATTTT
CDR3 protein: CASSQYRGGTDTQYF

CDR3 length: 16
J gene: TRBJ2-3
D gene: TRBD2
V gene: TRBV5-1
clone size: NA
CDR3 DNA: TGCGCCAGCAGCTCCCGAGCGGGAGGGTTGACAGATACGCAGTATTTT
CDR3 protein: CASSSRAGGLTDTQYF

CDR3 length: 16
J gene: TRBJ2-7
D gene: TRBD1
V gene: TRBV6-1
clone size: NA
CDR3 DNA: TGTGCCAGCAGTGAAAGTTGGGGACAGGGCCCCTACGAGCAGTACTTC
CDR3 protein: CASSESWGQGPYEQYF

CDR3 length: 18
J gene: TRBJ2-6
D gene: NA
V gene: TRBV7-2
clone size: NA
CDR3 DNA: TGTGCCAGCAGCCAGGGGCACAGGACGGGCTCTGGGGCCAACGTCCTGACTTTC
CDR3 protein: CASSQGHRTGSGANVLTF

CDR3 length: 14
J gene: TRBJ2-1
D gene: NA
V gene: TRBV11-2
clone size: NA
CDR3 DNA: TGTGCCAGCAGCTTAGATCGACTAGAGAATGAGCAGTTCTTC
CDR3 protein: CASSLDRLENEQFF

CDR3 length: 15
J gene: TRBJ2-3
D gene: NA
V gene: TRBV6-5
clone size: NA
CDR3 DNA: TGTGCCAGCAGTCCTTTGAGGGGGACCACAGATACGCAGTATTTT
CDR3 protein: CASSPLRGTTDTQYF